The present T cell receptor (beta chain) was sequenced within a study of shared clonotypes between healthy human individuals. Findings of the study overall: What naive subsets generally showed was a larger estimated richness than memory subsets showed.

As concerns this clone: Its antigen is as yet unknown.

This CDR3 comprises 18 residues. CDR1 and CDR2 (germline): SGHAT, FQNNGV. V trimming: 1 base; J trimming: 4 bases; junction bases outside the gene matches: 14. Assay used: immunoSEQ multiplex PCR; TCRdb lists only in-frame clones, some missing. This table has fewer than 3 million clones, roughly 90% appearing once. Healthy HIV-negative adults with no recent acute infections or vaccinations were recruited as donors. The chain carries TRBV11-2 and TRBJ1-1; 8 positions match TRBD1. This clonotype originated in a man aged 18-30 years in good health. Some clones in this sample may be carry-over from other donors' samples. The material sequenced was naive CD4+ T cells from PBMCs. Sample subset: CD45RA+ positively selected. The CDR3 DNA reads TGTGCCAGCAGCTTAGTTGGAGACAGGGGCCTAACGGGCACTGAAGCTTTCTTT. Protein product: CASSLVGDRGLTGTEAFF.